These T cell receptor beta chains were read from a single sample in a study of monozygotic twins with inflammatory bowel disease. TCRdb re-called the 5' RACE reads and gives one entry per CDR3 protein, without DNA. This specimen shows some 400,000 distinct CDR3 sequences; the ten leading clones hold about 2.4%. The sequencing input was blood. The receptors here all came from a human donor with ulcerative colitis or Crohn's disease, or a healthy co-twin of an affected twin (not recorded which). CDR3s include the opening cysteine and the closing phenylalanine or tryptophan.

j_call v_call cdr3_aa
TRBJ2-3 TRBV7-2 CASSFFSGGPDTQYF
TRBJ1-2 TRBV6-2/TRBV6-3 CASSYSTGVGYTF
TRBJ2-1 TRBV19 CASSIIGRVVGGEQFF
TRBJ2-5 TRBV11-2 CASSSSTLTTQYQETQYF
TRBJ1-2 TRBV9 CASKSEEWTDTFGYTF
TRBJ2-3 TRBV7-2 CASSSTGASTDTQYF
TRBJ2-5 TRBV3-1 CASSSGTSGIQETQYF
TRBJ1-1 TRBV7-9 CASSLGMSTEAFF
TRBJ1-1 TRBV27 CASSFGQKNTEAFF
TRBJ2-6 TRBV7-9 CASSHRTGAQTSGANVLTF
TRBJ2-2 TRBV7-2 CASSLAAGVTGELFF
TRBJ1-5 TRBV7-8 CASSLSSGTQPQHF
TRBJ2-7 TRBV28 CASSSGANNWQYF
TRBJ2-1 TRBV20-1 CSAPRSAYYNEQFF
TRBJ2-3 TRBV5-1 CASRVWTRSTDTQYF
TRBJ1-5 TRBV27 CASRDAGNQPQHF
TRBJ2-7 TRBV12-3/TRBV12-4 CASSLKSEQYF
TRBJ2-2 TRBV2 CASSETATGELFF
TRBJ2-7 TRBV7-6 CASSLVQGPYEQYF
TRBJ2-7 TRBV28 CASSFPAGGYEQYF
TRBJ1-1 TRBV15 CATSPIDREGTEAFF
TRBJ2-7 TRBV27 CASSPPGQLFYEQYF
TRBJ1-1 TRBV7-2 CASSKYRVDSTEAFF
TRBJ2-2 TRBV7-9 CASSMTSGNTGELFF
TRBJ2-7 TRBV7-9 CASSLRAGDSYEQYF
TRBJ2-6 TRBV6-1 CASTKGGTGANVLTF
TRBJ2-2 TRBV5-1 CASSSGLAVNTGELFF
TRBJ2-3 TRBV6-5 CASSSRTSSGTQYF
TRBJ2-3 TRBV28 CASSFGVRGTDTQYF
TRBJ2-2 TRBV11-2 CASSLGAGVGELFF
TRBJ2-2 TRBV12-3/TRBV12-4 CASIMTGGQTGELFF
TRBJ2-3 TRBV5-1 CASILDSSTDTQYF
TRBJ2-1 TRBV3-1 CASSHTREGSYNEQFF
TRBJ2-1 TRBV7-9 CASSLAQGLSYNEQFF
TRBJ1-5 TRBV6-5 CASSSGSAQPQHF
TRBJ2-1 TRBV7-7 CASSLEGLAAYNEQFF
TRBJ2-7 TRBV7-3 CASSLWASEEQYF
TRBJ1-6 TRBV6-1 CASSRVAGTGLERSPLHF
TRBJ2-4 TRBV23-1 CASSPGLAGGSDIQYF
TRBJ2-7 TRBV4-2 CASSREGGGSSYEQYF
TRBJ1-5 TRBV4-3 CASSPHRGSNQPQHF
TRBJ1-6 TRBV12-5 CASGGGQMNSPLHF
TRBJ2-7 TRBV7-2 CASSLRSRGAYEQYF